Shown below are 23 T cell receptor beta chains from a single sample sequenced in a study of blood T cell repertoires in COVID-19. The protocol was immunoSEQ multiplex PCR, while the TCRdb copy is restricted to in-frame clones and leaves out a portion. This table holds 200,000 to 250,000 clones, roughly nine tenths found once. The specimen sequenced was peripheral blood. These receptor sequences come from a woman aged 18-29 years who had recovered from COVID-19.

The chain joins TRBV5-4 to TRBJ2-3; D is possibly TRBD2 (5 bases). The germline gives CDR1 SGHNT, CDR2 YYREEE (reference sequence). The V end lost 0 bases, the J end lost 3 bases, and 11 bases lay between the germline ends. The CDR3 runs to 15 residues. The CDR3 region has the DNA TGTGCCAGCAGCTTGGATAGAGGGAGAACAGATACGCAGTATTTT. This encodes CASSLDRGRTDTQYF.

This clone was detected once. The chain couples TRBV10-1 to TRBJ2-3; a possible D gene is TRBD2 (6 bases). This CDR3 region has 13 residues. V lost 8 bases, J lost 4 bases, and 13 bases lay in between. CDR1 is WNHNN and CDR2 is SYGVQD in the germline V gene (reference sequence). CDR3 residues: CASSTLAADTQYF. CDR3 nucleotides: TGCGCCAGCTCTACCTTAGCGGCAGATACGCAGTATTTT.

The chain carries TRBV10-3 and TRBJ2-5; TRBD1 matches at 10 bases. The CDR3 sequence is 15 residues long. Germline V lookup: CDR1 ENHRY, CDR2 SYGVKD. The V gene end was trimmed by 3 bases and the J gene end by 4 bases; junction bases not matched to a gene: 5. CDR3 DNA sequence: TGTGCCATCAGTGAAGGACAGGGGGGGCGAGAGACCCAGTACTTC. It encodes CAISEGQGGRETQYF.

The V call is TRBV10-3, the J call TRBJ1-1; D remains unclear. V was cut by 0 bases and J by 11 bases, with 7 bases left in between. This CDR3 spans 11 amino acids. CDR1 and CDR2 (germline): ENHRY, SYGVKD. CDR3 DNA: TGTGCCATCAGTGAGTCACAGCAGGCTTTCTTT. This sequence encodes CAISESQQAFF.

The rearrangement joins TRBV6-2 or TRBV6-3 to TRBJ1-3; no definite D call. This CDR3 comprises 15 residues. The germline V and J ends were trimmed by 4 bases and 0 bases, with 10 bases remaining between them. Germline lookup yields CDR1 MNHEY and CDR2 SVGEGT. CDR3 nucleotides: TGTGCCAGCAGTTTCGGAGAAGCCTCTGGAAACACCATATATTTT. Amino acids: CASSFGEASGNTIYF.

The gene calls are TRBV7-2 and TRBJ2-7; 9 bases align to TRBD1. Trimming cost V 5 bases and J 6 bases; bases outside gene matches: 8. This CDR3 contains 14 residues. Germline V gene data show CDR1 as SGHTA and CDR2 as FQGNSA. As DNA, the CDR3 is TGTGCCAGCAGCCCGACAGGGGGAGTTCCCGAGCAGTACTTC. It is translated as CASSPTGGVPEQYF.

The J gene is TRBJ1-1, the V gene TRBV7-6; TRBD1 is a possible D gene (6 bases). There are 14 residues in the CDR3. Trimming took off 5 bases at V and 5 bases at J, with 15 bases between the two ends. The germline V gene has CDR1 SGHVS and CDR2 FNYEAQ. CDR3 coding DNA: TGTGCCAGCAGCCCAAGTACAGGGAAAACTGAAGCTTTCTTT. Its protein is CASSPSTGKTEAFF.

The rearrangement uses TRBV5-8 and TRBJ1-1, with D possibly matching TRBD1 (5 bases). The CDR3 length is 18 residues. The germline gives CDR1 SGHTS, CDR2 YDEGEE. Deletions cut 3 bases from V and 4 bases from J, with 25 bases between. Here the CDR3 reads CASSWPLKAGLWSTEAFF. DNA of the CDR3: TGTGCCAGCAGCTGGCCCCTTAAGGCAGGGTTATGGAGCACTGAAGCTTTCTTT.

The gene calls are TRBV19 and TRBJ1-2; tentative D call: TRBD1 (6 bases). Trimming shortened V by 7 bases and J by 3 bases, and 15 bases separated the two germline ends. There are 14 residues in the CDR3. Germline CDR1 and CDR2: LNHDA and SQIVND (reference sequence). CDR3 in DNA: TGTGCCAGTACCGCTTCGGACAGTTACTATGGCTACACCTTC. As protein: CASTASDSYYGYTF. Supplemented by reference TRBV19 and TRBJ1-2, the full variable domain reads DGGITQSPKYLFRKEGQNVTLSCEQNLNHDAMYWYRQDPGQGLRLIYYSQIVNDFQKGDIAEGYSVSREKKESFPLTVTSAQKNPTAFYLCASTASDSYYGYTFGSGTRLTVV.

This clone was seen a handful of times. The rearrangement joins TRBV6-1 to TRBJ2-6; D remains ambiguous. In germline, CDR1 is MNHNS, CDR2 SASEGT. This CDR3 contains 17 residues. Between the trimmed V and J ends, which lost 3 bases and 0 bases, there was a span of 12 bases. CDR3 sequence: CASSEGGGFSGANVLTF. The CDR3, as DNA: TGTGCCAGCAGTGAGGGTGGCGGTTTCTCTGGGGCCAACGTCCTGACTTTC.

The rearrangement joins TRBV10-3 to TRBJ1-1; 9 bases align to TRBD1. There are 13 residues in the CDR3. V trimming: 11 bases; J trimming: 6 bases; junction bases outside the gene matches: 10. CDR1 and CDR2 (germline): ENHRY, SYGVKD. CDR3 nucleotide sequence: TGTGCCGCTACAGGGGGCGAGGTCGCTGAAGCTTTCTTT. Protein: CAATGGEVAEAFF.

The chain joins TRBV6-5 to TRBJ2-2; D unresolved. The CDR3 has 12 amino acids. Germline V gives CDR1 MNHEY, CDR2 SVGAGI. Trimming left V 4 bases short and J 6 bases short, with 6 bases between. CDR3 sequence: CASSLVAGELFF. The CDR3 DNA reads TGTGCCAGCAGTTTAGTGGCCGGGGAGCTGTTTTTT.

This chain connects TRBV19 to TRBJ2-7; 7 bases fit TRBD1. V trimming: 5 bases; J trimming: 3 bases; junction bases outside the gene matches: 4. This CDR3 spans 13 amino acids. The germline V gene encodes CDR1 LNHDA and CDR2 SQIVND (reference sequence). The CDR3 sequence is CASSWGQSYEQYF. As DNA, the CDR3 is TGTGCCAGTAGTTGGGGACAGAGCTACGAGCAGTACTTC.

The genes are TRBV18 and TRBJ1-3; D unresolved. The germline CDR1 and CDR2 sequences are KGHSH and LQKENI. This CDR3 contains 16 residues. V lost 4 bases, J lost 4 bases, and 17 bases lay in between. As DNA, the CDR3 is TGTGCCAGCTCACTCATATCTTCGGGTAACGGAAACACCATATATTTT. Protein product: CASSLISSGNGNTIYF.

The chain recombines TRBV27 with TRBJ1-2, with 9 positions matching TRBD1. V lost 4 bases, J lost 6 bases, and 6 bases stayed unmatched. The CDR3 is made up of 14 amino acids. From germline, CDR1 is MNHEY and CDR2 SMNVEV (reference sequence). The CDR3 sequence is CASSSGQGSDGYTF. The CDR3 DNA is TGTGCCAGCAGTTCTGGACAGGGGAGCGATGGCTACACCTTC.

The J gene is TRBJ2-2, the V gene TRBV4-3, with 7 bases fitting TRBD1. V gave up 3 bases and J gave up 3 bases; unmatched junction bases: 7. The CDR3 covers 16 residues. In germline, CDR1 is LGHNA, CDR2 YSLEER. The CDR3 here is CASSHAGTVDTGELFF. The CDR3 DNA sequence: TGCGCCAGCAGCCATGCCGGGACAGTCGACACCGGGGAGCTGTTTTTT.

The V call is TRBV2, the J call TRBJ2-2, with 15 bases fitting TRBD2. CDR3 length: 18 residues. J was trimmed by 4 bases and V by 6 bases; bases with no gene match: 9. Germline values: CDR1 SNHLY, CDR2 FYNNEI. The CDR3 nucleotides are TGTGCCAGCAGCGTTCCAGGGACTAGCGGGAGGACCACCGGGGAGCTGTTTTTT. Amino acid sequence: CASSVPGTSGRTTGELFF.

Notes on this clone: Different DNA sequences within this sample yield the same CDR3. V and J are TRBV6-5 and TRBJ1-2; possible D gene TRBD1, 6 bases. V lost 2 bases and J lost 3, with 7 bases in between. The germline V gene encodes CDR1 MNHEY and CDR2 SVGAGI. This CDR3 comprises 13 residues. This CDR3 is CASSYRTDYGYTF. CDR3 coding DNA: TGTGCCAGCAGTTACCGGACAGACTATGGCTACACCTTC.

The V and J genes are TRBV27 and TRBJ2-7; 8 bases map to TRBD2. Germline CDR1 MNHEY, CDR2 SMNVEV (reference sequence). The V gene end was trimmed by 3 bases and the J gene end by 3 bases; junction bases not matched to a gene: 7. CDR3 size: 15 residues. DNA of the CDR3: TGTGCCAGCAGTTTCGATAGCGGGATTATCTACGAGCAGTACTTC. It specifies CASSFDSGIIYEQYF.

The CDR3 DNA reads as TGTGCCAGCAGCTCGACACTAGCGTTGGAGACCCAGTACTTC. Translating it yields CASSSTLALETQYF. The chain joins TRBV7-2 to TRBJ2-5; 7 bases are shared with TRBD2. The CDR3 is 14 residues long. Germline trimming cut 4 bases from V and 5 bases from J; bases unmatched to any gene: 7. Per germline, CDR1 SGHTA and CDR2 FQGNSA.

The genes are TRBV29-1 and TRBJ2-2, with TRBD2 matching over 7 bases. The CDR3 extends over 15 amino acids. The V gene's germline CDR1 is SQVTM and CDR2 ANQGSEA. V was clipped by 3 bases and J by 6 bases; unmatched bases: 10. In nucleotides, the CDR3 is TGCAGCGTTGACCGAACCGGACTAGAACCCGGGGAGCTGTTTTTT. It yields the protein CSVDRTGLEPGELFF.

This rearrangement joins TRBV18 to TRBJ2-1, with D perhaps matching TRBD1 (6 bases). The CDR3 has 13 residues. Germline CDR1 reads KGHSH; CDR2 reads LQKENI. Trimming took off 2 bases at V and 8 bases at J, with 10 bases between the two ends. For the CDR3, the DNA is TGTGCCAGCTCACCAAACAGGGACGATGAGCAGTTCTTC. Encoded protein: CASSPNRDDEQFF.

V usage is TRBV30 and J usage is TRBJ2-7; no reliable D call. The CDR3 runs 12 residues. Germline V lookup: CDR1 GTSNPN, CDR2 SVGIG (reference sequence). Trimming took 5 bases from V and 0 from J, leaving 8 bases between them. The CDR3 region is CAWGPSSYEQYF. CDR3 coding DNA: TGTGCCTGGGGGCCGAGCTCCTACGAGCAGTACTTC.